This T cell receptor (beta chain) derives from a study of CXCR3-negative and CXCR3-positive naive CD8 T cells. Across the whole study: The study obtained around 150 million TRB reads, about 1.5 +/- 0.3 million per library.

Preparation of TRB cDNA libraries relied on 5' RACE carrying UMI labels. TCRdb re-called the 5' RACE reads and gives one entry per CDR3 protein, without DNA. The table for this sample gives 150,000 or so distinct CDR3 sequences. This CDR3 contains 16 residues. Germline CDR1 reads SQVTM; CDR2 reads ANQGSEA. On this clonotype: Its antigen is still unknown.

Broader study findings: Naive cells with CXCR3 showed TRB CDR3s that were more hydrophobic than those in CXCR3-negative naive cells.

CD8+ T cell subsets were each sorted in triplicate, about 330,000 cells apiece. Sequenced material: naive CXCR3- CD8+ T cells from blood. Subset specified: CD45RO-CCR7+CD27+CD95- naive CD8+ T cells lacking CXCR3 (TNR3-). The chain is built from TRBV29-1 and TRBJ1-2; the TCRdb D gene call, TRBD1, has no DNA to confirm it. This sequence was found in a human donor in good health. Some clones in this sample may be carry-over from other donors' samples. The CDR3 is CSVDRGTERTNYGYTF. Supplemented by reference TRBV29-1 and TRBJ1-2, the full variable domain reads SAVISQKPSRDICQRGTSLTIQCQVDSQVTMMFWYRQQPGQSLTLIATANQGSEATYESGFVIDKFPISRPNLTFSTLTVSNMSPEDSSIYLCSVDRGTERTNYGYTFGSGTRLTVV.